This TCR beta chain was obtained from a study of blood T cell repertoires in COVID-19. At the level of the study: Material from acute and convalescent COVID-19 was sourced from the United States, Italy and Spain. Sample material is recorded as cDNA or gDNA derived from T cells, B-cell-depleted T cells, or PBMCs.

Under the authors' procedure: Using reference gene primer amplification, nucleated cell counts were estimated. Using immunoSEQ multiplex PCR, the repertoire was profiled, and TCRdb retains in-frame clones only, with some absent. The DNA was the basis for D and trimming; V, J and clone size are from that table. Of about 210,000 clones in the sample, approximately 90% were seen once. V lost 4 bases to trimming and J lost 4 bases; unmatched junction nucleotides: 10. The CDR3 length is 16 residues. The germline gives CDR1 MGHRA, CDR2 YSYEKL. The clonotype was recovered from a woman in her forties with acute or convalescent COVID-19. The sequenced sample was peripheral blood. The genes are TRBV4-1 and TRBJ2-1, with 7 nucleotides matching TRBD1. CDR3 sequence reads: CASSRVPGTEYNEQFF. The CDR3 bases are TGCGCCAGCAGCCGGGTCCCCGGGACAGAGTACAATGAGCAGTTCTTC.